This T cell receptor (beta chain) comes out of a study of T cells after yellow fever vaccination. From the 5' RACE reads, TCRdb called clonotypes with MiXCR, one entry per CDR3 protein. The sample carries approximately 550,000 distinct CDR3 sequences, about a fifth recorded once. The CDR3 extends over 11 amino acids. V was pared by 6 bases and J by 5 bases, with 7 bases between. The origin of this receptor is a young man who received the YFV17D yellow fever vaccine. Sequencing used PBMCs, obtained 15 days after the yellow fever booster vaccination. V usage is TRBV12-3 or TRBV12-4 and J usage is TRBJ2-5; no clear D. The CDR3 nucleotides read TGTGCCAGCAGAGATGGGGAGACCCAGTACTTC. It codes for CASRDGETQYF.